The rows below give T cell receptor beta chains drawn from one sample of a study of CD8+ T cells in alopecia areata. Repertoires were generated with immunoSEQ multiplex PCR, while TCRdb's copy carries only in-frame clones and drops some. The table lists about 74,000 clones, approximately 28% of them singletons. Sequences were derived from CD8+ T cells sorted from blood, sampled at week 4, from a patient treated with tofacitinib. The receptors come from a human donor with alopecia areata. Both conserved end residues are part of each CDR3. A D gene is named only where the DNA matches it firmly. Clone size is stated in some rows and not others, as once, few, many or a class when expanded.

J | V | D | size | DNA | CDR3
TRBJ2-3 | TRBV29-1 | TRBD1 | NA | TGCAGCGTCGGGACAGGGAGGGGAGATACGCAGTATTTT | CSVGTGRGDTQYF
TRBJ2-5 | TRBV7-9 | NA | NA | TGTGCCAGCAGCGAAGGACAGCTCCAAGAGACCCAGTACTTC | CASSEGQLQETQYF
TRBJ2-1 | TRBV27 | NA | NA | TGTGCCAGCAGCGTGCTATCTAGCGCAATCTCCTACAATGAGCAGTTCTTC | CASSVLSSAISYNEQFF
TRBJ1-2 | TRBV29-1 | NA | few | TGCAGCGCCTTTCGTGGACAGAACTATGGCTACACCTTC | CSAFRGQNYGYTF
TRBJ2-1 | TRBV4-1 | NA | NA | TGCGCCAGCAGCCAACTAGTTATGGTTGAGCAGTTCTTC | CASSQLVMVEQFF
TRBJ1-1 | TRBV7-3 | NA | NA | TGTGCCAGCAGCTCCCAGGGCTCCACTGAAGCTTTCTTT | CASSSQGSTEAFF
TRBJ2-1 | TRBV27 | NA | NA | TGTGCCAGCAGTTTATGGTTGTACAATGAGCAGTTCTTC | CASSLWLYNEQFF
TRBJ2-7 | TRBV29-1 | NA | NA | TGCAGCGTTGGGCAGGGGGGCTACGAGCAGTACTTC | CSVGQGGYEQYF
TRBJ1-2 | TRBV5-1 | NA | NA | TGCGCCAGCAGCATTATTGAAGGGCGAAGGTATGGCTACACCTTC | CASSIIEGRRYGYTF
TRBJ2-1 | TRBV29-1 | NA | NA | TGCAGCGTCCCCCCAGGGGGGGGTCATGAGCAGTTCTTC | CSVPPGGGHEQFF